This T cell receptor beta chain was observed in a study of OX40 agonist ivuxolimab in advanced cancers. Turning to the study itself: Patients were given ivuxolimab, an antibody that agonizes OX40 (CD134).

Sequencing used immunoSEQ multiplex PCR; TCRdb keeps in-frame clones, though not all of them. The repertoire has 50,000 to 80,000 clones, under 95% of them found once; the top ten carry roughly 0.44%. Germline values: CDR1 SGHTA, CDR2 FQGNSA. Deletions cut 5 bases from V and 4 bases from J, with 9 bases between. CDR3 length equals 13 residues. This specimen consisted of CD4+ or CD8+ T cells sorted from blood, obtained in a trial of the OX40 agonist ivuxolimab. The receptor was derived from an adult with an advanced solid tumor such as melanoma, head and neck, liver or kidney cancer. The rearrangement links TRBV7-2 to TRBJ1-3; D gene unclear. The CDR3 loop reads CASSRKPGNTIYF. CDR3 in DNA: TGTGCCAGCAGCAGGAAACCGGGAAACACCATATATTTT.